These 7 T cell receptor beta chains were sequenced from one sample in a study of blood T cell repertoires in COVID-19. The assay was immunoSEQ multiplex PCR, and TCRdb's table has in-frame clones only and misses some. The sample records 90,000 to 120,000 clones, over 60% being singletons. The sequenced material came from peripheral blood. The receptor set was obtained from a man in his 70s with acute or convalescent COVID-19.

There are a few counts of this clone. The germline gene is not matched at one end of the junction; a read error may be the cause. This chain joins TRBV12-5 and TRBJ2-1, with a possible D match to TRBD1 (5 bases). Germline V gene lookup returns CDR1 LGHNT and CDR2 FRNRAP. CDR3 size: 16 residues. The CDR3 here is CASGLAGQTPHNEQFF. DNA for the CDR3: TGTGCTAGTGGCTTGGCAGGACAAACCCCTCACAATGAGCAGTTCTTC.

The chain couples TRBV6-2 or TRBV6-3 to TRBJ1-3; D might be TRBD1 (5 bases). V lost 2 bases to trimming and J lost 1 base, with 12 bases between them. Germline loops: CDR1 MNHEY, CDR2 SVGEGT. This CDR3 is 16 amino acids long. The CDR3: CASSYLQVPSGNTIYF. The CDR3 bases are TGTGCCAGCAGTTACCTACAGGTTCCTTCTGGAAACACCATATATTTT.

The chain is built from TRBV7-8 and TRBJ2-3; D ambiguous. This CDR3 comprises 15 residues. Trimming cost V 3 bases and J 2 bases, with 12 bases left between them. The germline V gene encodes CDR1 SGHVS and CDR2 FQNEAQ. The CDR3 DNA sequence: TGTGCCAGCAGCTTTCCAGCGTCAGCCACAGATACGCAGTATTTT. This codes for CASSFPASATDTQYF.

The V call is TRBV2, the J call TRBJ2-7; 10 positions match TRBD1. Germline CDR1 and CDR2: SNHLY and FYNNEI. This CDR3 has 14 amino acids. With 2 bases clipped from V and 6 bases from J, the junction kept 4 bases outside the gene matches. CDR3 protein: CASSERGQGLEQYF. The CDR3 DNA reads TGTGCCAGCAGTGAAAGGGGACAGGGGCTCGAGCAGTACTTC.

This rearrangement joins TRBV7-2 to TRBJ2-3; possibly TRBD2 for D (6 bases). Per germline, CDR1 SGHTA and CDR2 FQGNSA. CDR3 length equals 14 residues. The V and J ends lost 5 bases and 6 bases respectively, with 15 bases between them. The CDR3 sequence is CASSLGTPPDTQYF. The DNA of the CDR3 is TGTGCCAGCAGCCTTGGGACTCCCCCGGATACGCAGTATTTT.

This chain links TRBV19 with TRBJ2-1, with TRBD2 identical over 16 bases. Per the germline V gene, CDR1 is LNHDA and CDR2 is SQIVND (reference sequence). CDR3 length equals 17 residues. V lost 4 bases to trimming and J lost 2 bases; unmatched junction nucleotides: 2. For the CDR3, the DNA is TGTGCCAGTAGTAGTGGGACTAGCGGGGGGGCCTACAATGAGCAGTTCTTC. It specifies CASSSGTSGGAYNEQFF.

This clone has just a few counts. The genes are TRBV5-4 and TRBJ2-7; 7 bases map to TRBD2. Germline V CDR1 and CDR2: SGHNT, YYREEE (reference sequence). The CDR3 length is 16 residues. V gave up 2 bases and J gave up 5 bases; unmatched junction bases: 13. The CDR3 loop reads CASSLGHLGGNDEQYF. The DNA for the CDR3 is TGTGCCAGCAGCTTAGGACATCTCGGGGGGAACGACGAGCAGTACTTC.